This TCR beta chain appears in the sequencing data of a study of T cell repertoires in cytomegalovirus infection. Looking at the study overall: Researchers turned to recently identified HLA-C-restricted CMV epitopes as well as well-studied HLA-B-restricted ones. An indication of both CMV infection and matching HLA type came from public TCR beta signatures. Findings and limits, study-wide: Based on cumulative public TCR beta family frequency, carriers of CMV plus the relevant HLA were identified. Ex vivo, HLA-C-restricted CMV-specific TCR beta clonotypes prevailed over the rest of the response.

Each CDR3 protein is one row after TCRdb ran MiXCR on the reads. The table records some 310,000 distinct CDR3 sequences, around 25% of them present only once. Concerning this clonotype itself: Antigen specificity is unknown.

Trimming left V 3 bases short and J 7 bases short, with 10 bases between. This CDR3 spans 13 amino acids. Germline CDR1 MDHEN, CDR2 SYDVKM. The rearrangement links TRBV28 to TRBJ2-1; D gene ambiguous. The source was cultured PBMCs, collected from culture after CMV antigen stimulation. This clonotype was sampled from a human donor in good health (CMV status not recorded). Some clones in this sample may be carry-over from other donors' samples. In nucleotides, the CDR3 is TGTGCCAGCAGTTTCTATGCCGGGAATGAGCAGTTCTTC. Amino acid sequence: CASSFYAGNEQFF.